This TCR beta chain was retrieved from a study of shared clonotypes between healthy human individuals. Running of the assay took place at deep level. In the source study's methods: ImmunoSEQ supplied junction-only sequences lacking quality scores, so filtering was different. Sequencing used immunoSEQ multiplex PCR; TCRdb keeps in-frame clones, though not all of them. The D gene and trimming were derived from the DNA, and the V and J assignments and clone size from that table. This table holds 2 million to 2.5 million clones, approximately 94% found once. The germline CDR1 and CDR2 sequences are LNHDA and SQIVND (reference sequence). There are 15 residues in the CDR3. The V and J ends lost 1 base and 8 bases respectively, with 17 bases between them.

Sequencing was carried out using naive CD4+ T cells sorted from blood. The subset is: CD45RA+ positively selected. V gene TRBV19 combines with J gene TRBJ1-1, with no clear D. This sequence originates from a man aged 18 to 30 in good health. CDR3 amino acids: CASSIGGKRTREAFF. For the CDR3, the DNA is TGTGCCAGTAGTATAGGCGGTAAGCGGACCCGGGAAGCTTTCTTT.